This T cell receptor beta chain stems from a study of CD8 T cells in ankylosing spondylitis. Study-wide results and limits: Ankylosing spondylitis blood seemed to carry a telltale TCR beta motif made of several highly homologous variants. Peripheral blood held disease-linked clones only at relatively low frequency, and these were CD8+. There was reportedly significant enrichment of clones that were disease-linked in matched ankylosing spondylitis synovial fluid.

Trimming pared 3 bases from V and 9 bases from J, leaving 14 bases between. Germline V gene sequence: CDR1 DFQATT, CDR2 SNEGSKA (reference sequence). CDR3 length: 12 amino acids. Ten or more counts support this clonotype. Its antigen is as yet unknown. MiXCR was run by TCRdb on the 5' RACE reads, yielding one entry per CDR3 protein. Of roughly 160,000 distinct CDR3 sequences in the sample, 9.5% to 13% were seen once. The material sequenced was blood, either unsorted or a sorted T cell fraction (not recorded which). The gene calls are TRBV20-1 and TRBJ2-5, with D unclear. This clonotype originated in a male donor with ankylosing spondylitis or in good health (not recorded which). This chain's CDR3 is CSASPTERSQYF. CDR3 DNA sequence: TGCAGTGCTAGTCCCACCGAGAGATCCCAGTACTTC.